These 20 T cell receptor beta chains came from one sample sequenced in a study of T cell repertoires in cytomegalovirus infection. TCRdb reanalysed the reads using MiXCR and keeps one entry per CDR3 protein. The profile shows 450,000 to 550,000 distinct CDR3 sequences, approximately 16% of them singletons. Specimen: CD8+ T cells from PBMCs. These receptors were obtained from a human donor in good health (CMV status not recorded). Some clones in this sample may be carry-over from other donors' samples.

CDR3 sequence reads: CASSLASGRGHEQYF. CDR3 nucleotide sequence: TGTGCCAGCAGCTTAGCTTCGGGCAGGGGGCACGAGCAGTACTTC. The chain uses TRBV11-2 and TRBJ2-7; 8 bases are a match to TRBD1. Germline trimming cut 1 base from V and 5 bases from J; bases unmatched to any gene: 7. CDR3 size: 15 residues. CDR1 is SGHAT and CDR2 is FQNNGV in the germline V gene. Based on the CDR3 plus reference TRBV11-2 and TRBJ2-7, the full variable domain is EAGVAQSPRYKIIEKRQSVAFWCNPISGHATLYWYQQILGQGPKLLIQFQNNGVVDDSQLPKDRFSAERLKGVDSTLKIQPAKLEDSAVYLCASSLASGRGHEQYFGPGTRLTVT.

Turning to this clonotype: Being one base from a much bigger clone, this may be a read error. CDR3 amino acids: CASSFVVLRDSEQFF. The CDR3 region has the DNA TGTGCCAGCAGTTTTGTAGTTCTAAGGGACAGTGAGCAGTTCTTC. V usage is TRBV12-3 or TRBV12-4 and J usage is TRBJ2-1, with 7 bases aligning to TRBD1. The CDR3 extends over 15 amino acids. The ends lost 3 bases at V and 9 bases at J; junction bases unmatched: 11.

This clonotype has at least ten counts. This chain connects TRBV7-8 to TRBJ2-6; D gene ambiguous. CDR3 length: 17 residues. The germline V gene encodes CDR1 SGHVS and CDR2 FQNEAQ. Trimming removed 7 bases from V and 9 bases from J, with 25 bases in between. CDR3 loop: CASNNPHNRKDFNVLTF. The CDR3 nucleotides are TGTGCCAGCAACAACCCACATAACCGCAAGGATTTCAACGTCCTGACTTTC. The whole variable domain, filled in from reference TRBV7-8 and TRBJ2-6, reads GAGVSQSPRYKVAKRGQDVALRCDPISGHVSLFWYQQALGQGPEFLTYFQNEAQLDKSGLPSDRFFAERPEGSVSTLKIQRTQQEDSAVYLCASNNPHNRKDFNVLTFGAGSRLTVL.

The chain combines TRBV9 with TRBJ1-5; no definite D call. Germline CDR1 SGDLS, CDR2 YYNGEE. Trimming pared 4 bases from V and 6 bases from J, leaving 11 bases between. The CDR3 sequence is 13 residues long. Here the CDR3 reads CASSPHEGQPQHF. Written as DNA, the CDR3 is TGTGCCAGCAGCCCACACGAGGGTCAGCCCCAGCATTTT.

This clonotype was observed a handful of times. V gene TRBV9 combines with J gene TRBJ2-3, with TRBD1 identical over 10 bases. With V trimmed by 0 bases and J by 3 bases, 1 base remained unmatched. Germline V gene lookup returns CDR1 SGDLS and CDR2 YYNGEE. This CDR3 has 15 amino acids. CDR3 nucleotide sequence: TGTGCCAGCAGCGTAGAGGGACAGGGGACAGATACGCAGTATTTT. Residues: CASSVEGQGTDTQYF.

There are many counts of this clonotype. The genes are TRBV6-2 or TRBV6-3 and TRBJ2-1; 11 bases map to TRBD2. Trimming cost V 6 bases and J 7 bases; bases outside gene matches: 11. Germline V lookup: CDR1 MNHEY, CDR2 SVGEGT. The CDR3 loop spans 16 amino acids. The CDR3 nucleotides are TGTGCCAGCAGCTCCCCTCTAGCGGGGGGCGGAAATGAGCAGTTCTTC. Translation gives CASSSPLAGGGNEQFF.

There are a few counts of this clonotype. The chain links TRBV9 to TRBJ2-1; 14 positions match TRBD2. The CDR3 length is 18 residues. Germline-derived CDR1 and CDR2 are SGDLS and YYNGEE. The V and J ends lost 0 bases and 2 bases, in that order; junction bases with no gene match: 4. In DNA, the CDR3 is TGTGCCAGCAGCGTAGGAGGACTAGCGGGAGGTCCCTACAATGAGCAGTTCTTC. Residues: CASSVGGLAGGPYNEQFF.

This clonotype was counted between two and nine times. This chain connects TRBV4-1 to TRBJ2-1; possible D gene TRBD1, 6 bases. Germline V gene sequence: CDR1 MGHRA, CDR2 YSYEKL. Trimming pared 4 bases from V and 5 bases from J, leaving 24 bases between. The CDR3 is 18 residues long. The CDR3 DNA sequence: TGCGCCAGCAGCCGTAGGGGGTATGATCGGATGGAGGACAATGAGCAGTTCTTC. It yields the protein CASSRRGYDRMEDNEQFF.

This clonotype was seen a few times. This chain joins TRBV5-4 and TRBJ1-1; unclear D gene. This CDR3 is built from 11 residues. CDR1 is SGHNT and CDR2 is YYREEE in the germline V gene (reference sequence). The V and J ends lost 9 bases and 0 bases respectively, with 6 bases between them. The CDR3 nucleotides are TGTGCCATCATTATGAACACTGAAGCTTTCTTT. This gives the protein CAIIMNTEAFF. The full variable domain, completed using reference TRBV5-4 and TRBJ1-1, is ETGVTQSPTHLIKTRGQQVTLRCSSQSGHNTVSWYQQALGQGPQFIFQYYREEENGRGNFPPRFSGLQFPNYSSELNVNALELDDSALYLCAIIMNTEAFFGQGTRLTVV.

This clonotype was picked up a small number of times. This rearrangement joins TRBV27 to TRBJ2-3; 7 bases match TRBD2. Germline assignment: CDR1 MNHEY and CDR2 SMNVEV (reference sequence). V lost 2 bases, J lost 0 bases, and 8 bases stayed unmatched. CDR3 size: 17 residues. CDR3 residues: CASSLRPTSRSTDTQYF. The CDR3 nucleotides are TGTGCCAGCAGTTTACGTCCGACTAGCCGGAGCACAGATACGCAGTATTTT.

The sample holds many counts of this clonotype. As DNA, the CDR3 is TGTGCCAGCAGTTTAGGGGGGGCGAACACAGATACGCAGTATTTT. It codes for CASSLGGANTDTQYF. The chain combines TRBV27 with TRBJ2-3; a possible D gene is TRBD2 (7 bases). V lost 2 bases and J lost 2, with 11 bases in between. Per the germline V gene, CDR1 is MNHEY and CDR2 is SMNVEV (reference sequence). The CDR3 loop spans 15 amino acids.

In its sample, this clonotype was seen a few times. This chain joins TRBV20-1 and TRBJ2-1, with 9 bases aligning to TRBD2. V trimming: 5 bases; J trimming: 8 bases; junction bases outside the gene matches: 7. This CDR3 is 13 amino acids long. Germline CDR1 and CDR2: DFQATT and SNEGSKA (reference sequence). CDR3: CSAAGGRGDEQFF. The CDR3, as DNA: TGCAGTGCTGCGGGGGGGAGAGGCGATGAGCAGTTCTTC.

This clonotype was seen at least ten times. The V gene is TRBV28, the J gene TRBJ2-2, with 7 bases matching TRBD1. The V gene's germline CDR1 is MDHEN and CDR2 SYDVKM. V shed 7 bases, J shed 6 bases, and the junction held 8 bases outside the gene matches. This CDR3 comprises 14 residues. CDR3 residues: CASTFLGGSGELFF. CDR3 in DNA: TGTGCCAGCACCTTCTTAGGGGGCTCCGGGGAGCTGTTTTTT. The whole variable domain, remainder taken from reference TRBV28 and TRBJ2-2, is DVKVTQSSRYLVKRTGEKVFLECVQDMDHENMFWYRQDPGLGLRLIYFSYDVKMKEKGDIPEGYSVSREKKERFSLILESASTNQTSMYLCASTFLGGSGELFFGEGSRLTVL.

The V call is TRBV9, the J call TRBJ2-5; D is possibly TRBD1 or TRBD2 (6 bases each). The CDR3 totals 16 residues. Trimming left V 0 bases short and J 3 bases short, with 15 bases between. The germline V gene encodes CDR1 SGDLS and CDR2 YYNGEE. CDR3 nucleotide sequence: TGTGCCAGCAGCGTAGTAGAACAGGGCGGGGAAGAGACCCAGTACTTC. Amino acids: CASSVVEQGGEETQYF.

This clonotype was counted ten times or more. This chain connects TRBV11-2 to TRBJ1-6; 9 nucleotides agree with TRBD1. The length of the CDR3 is 15 residues. Unmatched junction bases numbered 6, after V lost 5 bases and J lost 7 bases. The germline CDR1 and CDR2 sequences are SGHAT and FQNNGV. DNA of the CDR3: TGTGCCAGCAGCGTAAGGGACAGGGAGAATTCACCCCTCCACTTT. Translation gives CASSVRDRENSPLHF.

In this sample, this clonotype turned up a few times. The rearrangement links TRBV10-2 to TRBJ2-5; a weak D match, TRBD1 (5 bases). V shed 3 bases and J shed 2 bases, with 7 bases lying between them. The CDR3 loop spans 13 amino acids. Germline V lookup: CDR1 WSHSY, CDR2 SAAADI. CDR3 DNA: TGCGCCAGCAGTGATGACAGACAAGAGACCCAGTACTTC. As protein: CASSDDRQETQYF.

At least ten counts were recorded for this clonotype. The gene calls are TRBV12-3 or TRBV12-4 and TRBJ1-4; no clear D. The length of the CDR3 is 15 residues. The V gene lost 5 bases and the J gene lost 8 bases, with 18 bases spanning the gap. The CDR3 protein is CASSLQTRPGEKLFF. DNA for the CDR3: TGTGCCAGCAGTCTACAGACACGCCCGGGGGAAAAACTGTTTTTT.

Of note for this clonotype: This may be a read error, as it is one base from a much larger clone. V and J are TRBV7-2 and TRBJ2-1; 9 bases agree with TRBD2. The junction had 6 bases not matched to a gene; V was cut back by 2 bases and J by 4 bases. This CDR3 spans 16 amino acids. Germline CDR1 reads SGHTA; CDR2 reads FQGNSA. The CDR3 is CASSLSGTSTYNEQFF. CDR3 DNA sequence: TGTGCCAGCAGCTTATCCGGGACTAGCACATACAATGAGCAGTTCTTC.

J is TRBJ2-1 and V is TRBV4-1; 10 positions agree with TRBD2. V lost 2 bases, J lost 5 bases, and 6 bases stayed unmatched. The CDR3 spans 16 residues. CDR1 is MGHRA, CDR2 YSYEKL, per germline. In DNA, the CDR3 is TGCGCCAGCAGCCAAATCGTAGCGGGGGGCAACAATGAGCAGTTCTTC. As protein: CASSQIVAGGNNEQFF.

At least ten counts were recorded for this clonotype. This chain uses TRBV6-1 with TRBJ1-1; 8 bases fit TRBD1. The CDR3 covers 15 residues. The germline gives CDR1 MNHNS, CDR2 SASEGT. Unmatched junction bases numbered 9, after V lost 5 bases and J lost 4 bases. CDR3 residues: CASSSFYRGSTEAFF. The CDR3 bases are TGTGCCAGCAGTTCCTTCTACAGGGGGAGCACTGAAGCTTTCTTT.